This T cell receptor (beta chain) derives from a study of graft-versus-host responses after intestinal transplantation. Germline V lookup: CDR1 SGHTA, CDR2 FQGNSA. The CDR3 runs to 14 residues. V lost 4 bases and J lost 4, with 10 bases in between. As regards this clone: The antigen remains unidentified.

Produced via immunoSEQ multiplex PCR; TCRdb's table is partial and in-frame only. The data show about 51,000 clones, about 90% seen once. The sample in question was unstimulated CD4+ T cells sorted from spleen or lymph node cells, obtained before transplant. The rearrangement joins TRBV7-2 to TRBJ2-2; tentative D call: TRBD2 (6 bases). The sequence was collected from a human donor who was the organ donor for an intestinal transplant. The CDR3: CASSYLGGTGELFF. CDR3 in DNA: TGTGCCAGCAGCTACCTGGGGGGCACCGGGGAGCTGTTTTTT.